Listed below are T cell receptor beta chains from one sample, sequenced in a study of shared T cell receptors in the human thymus. Measured with immunoSEQ multiplex PCR; TCRdb has only the in-frame clones, and not every one. The sample lists hundreds of thousands of clones, around 87% occurring once. This sample also belongs to another study, concerning human thymus T cells.

What was sequenced was thymocytes. Source of these receptors: a boy younger than two with a congenital heart defect. The CDR3 runs from the conserved cysteine through the conserved F or W. The D gene is left open where the match is weak. The size field is filled for only some rows; it gives once, few, many or a size class.

abundance,v_gene,len,j_gene,d_gene,CDR3nt,CDR3aa
NA,TRBV11-2,16,TRBJ1-2,NA,TGTGCCAGCAGCTTAGATATAGGACTGGATAACTATGGCTACACCTTC,CASSLDIGLDNYGYTF
NA,TRBV29-1,16,TRBJ2-1,NA,TGCAGCGTTGAACATTCACCCGGGACTCAATACAATGAGCAGTTCTTC,CSVEHSPGTQYNEQFF
NA,TRBV5-1,16,TRBJ2-3,NA,TGCGCCAGCAGGGGGGCCCGGGACCCCCGCTCAGATACGCAGTATTTT,CASRGARDPRSDTQYF
NA,TRBV15,13,TRBJ1-1,NA,TGTGCCACCAGCAGAGATCTACGCCCGGAAGCTTTCTTT,CATSRDLRPEAFF
NA,TRBV5-1,14,TRBJ1-6,NA,TGCGCCAGCAGCTGTGGACAGCATAATTCACCCCTCCACTTT,CASSCGQHNSPLHF
once,TRBV27,20,TRBJ2-1,TRBD2,TGTGCCAGCAGTTTACCCCCAGGGGGGTTTACTAGCGGGATAGGTTATGAGCAGTTCTTC,CASSLPPGGFTSGIGYEQFF
NA,TRBV19,13,TRBJ1-2,NA,TGTGCCACCTGGGACATTTATAACTATGGCTACACCTTC,CATWDIYNYGYTF
NA,TRBV6-1,14,TRBJ2-1,TRBD2,TGTGCCAGCAGAGACGGACTAGCGTACAATGAGCAGTTCTTC,CASRDGLAYNEQFF
NA,TRBV29-1,13,TRBJ1-1,NA,TGCAGCGTTGAAGCCCTGGGGCTCCCTGAAGCTTTCTTT,CSVEALGLPEAFF
few,TRBV25-1,17,TRBJ2-5,TRBD2,TGTGCCAGCAGTGAATATGGGAGCGGGACCCCCCAGGAGACCCAGTACTTC,CASSEYGSGTPQETQYF
NA,TRBV11-2,15,TRBJ1-1,NA,TGTGCCAGCAGCCCCTCCAGGGTGGGGGGGACTGAAGCTTTCTTT,CASSPSRVGGTEAFF
NA,TRBV6-5,15,TRBJ2-7,TRBD1,TGTGCCAGCAGTTACTCCGGACAGGGCCGGAACGAGCAGTACTTC,CASSYSGQGRNEQYF
few,TRBV28,11,TRBJ2-7,NA,TGTGCCAGCAGTTTCACCTACGAGCAGTACTTC,CASSFTYEQYF
NA,TRBV2,13,TRBJ1-2,NA,TGTGCCAGCAGCGCGGACAGCCCCTATGGCTACACCTTC,CASSADSPYGYTF
NA,TRBV27,14,TRBJ2-5,NA,TGTGCCAGCAGTTTTCTGGCGGGGATAGAGACCCAGTACTTC,CASSFLAGIETQYF
NA,TRBV9,14,TRBJ1-4,NA,TGTGCCAGCAGGAACCACACAACTAATGAAAAACTGTTTTTT,CASRNHTTNEKLFF
few,TRBV4-3,12,TRBJ1-1,NA,TGCGCCAGCAGCCGGACGGGATCTGAAGCTTTCTTT,CASSRTGSEAFF
NA,TRBV6-1,15,TRBJ2-7,NA,TGTGCCAGCAGAGACCGACAGGTTCGACCCTACGAGCAGTACTTC,CASRDRQVRPYEQYF
NA,TRBV29-1,14,TRBJ2-7,TRBD1,TGCAGCGTACCCTCCGACAGGGGTCTCTACGAGCAGTACTTC,CSVPSDRGLYEQYF
NA,TRBV28,14,TRBJ2-3,NA,TGTGCCAGCAGTTTAGGCCAGGACACAGATACGCAGTATTTT,CASSLGQDTDTQYF
once,TRBV28,15,TRBJ2-2,TRBD1,TGTGCCAGCAACCCCGGACAGGGGAACACCGGGGAGCTGTTTTTT,CASNPGQGNTGELFF
NA,TRBV6-1,16,TRBJ2-7,NA,TGTGCCAGCAGTGACCTCCGGGGAGGCGTGAGGCACGAGCAGTACTTC,CASSDLRGGVRHEQYF
NA,TRBV7-6,18,TRBJ2-7,TRBD2,TGTGCCAGCAGCTTTAGCGTTTCAGCGGGGCCAATTGCCCCCGAGCAGTACTTC,CASSFSVSAGPIAPEQYF
once,TRBV28,11,TRBJ2-5,NA,TGTGCCAGCACGGAGCAAGAGACCCAGTACTTC,CASTEQETQYF
NA,TRBV5-8,20,TRBJ1-5,TRBD1,TGTGCCAGCAGCTTGGGGCGCGTCAGACAGGGATGGGGTCGCAATCAGCCCCAGCATTTT,CASSLGRVRQGWGRNQPQHF
NA,TRBV4-1,16,TRBJ1-2,NA,TGCGCCAGCAGCCAAATCTCTCGGGGATTCCCCTGCGGCTACACCTTC,CASSQISRGFPCGYTF
NA,TRBV27,15,TRBJ2-6,NA,TGTGCCAGCAGGACCAGGGGATCTGGGGCCAACGTCCTGACTTTC,CASRTRGSGANVLTF
NA,TRBV5-1,14,TRBJ2-5,NA,TGCGCCAGCAGCAATGGTCAGGGGGGAGAGACCCAGTACTTC,CASSNGQGGETQYF